This T cell receptor beta chain came from a study of cytomegalovirus exposure and HLA in healthy donors. Study results and limitations: Presence/absence comparisons presumed near-even sequencing depth among donors.

The germline V gene encodes CDR1 LNHDA and CDR2 SQIVND (reference sequence). The CDR3 spans 14 residues. Trimming cost V 6 bases and J 2 bases; bases outside gene matches: 6. On this clone itself: What it binds is unknown.

In the PCR, 60 Vbeta and 13 Jbeta primers were used. Here immunoSEQ multiplex PCR was the method, and the copy in TCRdb shows in-frame clones only, minus some. The sample has approximately 210,000 clones; around 79% are singletons. This chain links TRBV19 with TRBJ2-7; 8 positions agree with TRBD1. Specimen: PBMCs. The sequence was obtained from a male donor in good health and CMV-seropositive. This CDR3 is CASSQTGVTYEQYF. The CDR3 DNA reads as TGTGCCAGTAGCCAGACAGGGGTTACCTACGAGCAGTACTTC.